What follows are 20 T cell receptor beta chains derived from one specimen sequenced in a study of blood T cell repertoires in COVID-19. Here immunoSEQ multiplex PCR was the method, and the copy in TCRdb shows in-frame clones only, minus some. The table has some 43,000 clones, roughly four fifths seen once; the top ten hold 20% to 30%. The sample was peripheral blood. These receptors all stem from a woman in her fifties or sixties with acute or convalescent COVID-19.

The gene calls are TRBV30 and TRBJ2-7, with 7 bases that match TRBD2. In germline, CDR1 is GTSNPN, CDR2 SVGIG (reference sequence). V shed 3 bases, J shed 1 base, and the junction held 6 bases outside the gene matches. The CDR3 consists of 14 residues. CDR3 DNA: TGTGCCTGGAGGCTGACCGGGGGGTCCTACGAGCAGTACTTC. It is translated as CAWRLTGGSYEQYF.

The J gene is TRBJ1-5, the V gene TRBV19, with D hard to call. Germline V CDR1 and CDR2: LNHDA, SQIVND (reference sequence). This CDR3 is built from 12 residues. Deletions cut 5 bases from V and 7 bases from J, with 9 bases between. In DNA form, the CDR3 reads TGTGCCAGTAGTCTCCGGGGACAGCCCCAGCATTTT. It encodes CASSLRGQPQHF.

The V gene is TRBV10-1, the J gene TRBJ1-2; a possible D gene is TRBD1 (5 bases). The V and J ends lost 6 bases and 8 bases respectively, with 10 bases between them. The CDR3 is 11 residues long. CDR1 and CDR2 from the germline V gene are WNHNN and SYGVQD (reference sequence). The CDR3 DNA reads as TGCGCCAGCAGAGCAGGGTGCGGCTACACCTTC. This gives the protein CASRAGCGYTF.

CDR3 protein: CASTARQGSYEQYF. As DNA, the CDR3 is TGTGCCAGTACCGCTAGGCAGGGTAGCTACGAGCAGTACTTC. The gene calls are TRBV19 and TRBJ2-7, with TRBD1 as a possible D gene (5 bases). CDR1 and CDR2 (germline): LNHDA, SQIVND (reference sequence). The length of the CDR3 is 14 residues. Trimming stripped 7 bases from V and 3 bases from J, with 16 bases between.

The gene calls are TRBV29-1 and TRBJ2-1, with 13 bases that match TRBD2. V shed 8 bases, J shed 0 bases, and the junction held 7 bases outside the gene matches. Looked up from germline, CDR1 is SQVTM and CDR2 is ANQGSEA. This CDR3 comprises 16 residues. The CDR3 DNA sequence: TGCAGCACTGGACTAGCGGGGGTATACTCCTACAATGAGCAGTTCTTC. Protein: CSTGLAGVYSYNEQFF.

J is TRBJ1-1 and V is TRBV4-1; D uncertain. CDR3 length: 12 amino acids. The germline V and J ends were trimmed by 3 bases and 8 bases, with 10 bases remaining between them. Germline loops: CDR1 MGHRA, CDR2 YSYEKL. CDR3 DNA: TGCGCCAGCAGCCACCCTAGATCAGAAGCTTTCTTT. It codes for CASSHPRSEAFF.

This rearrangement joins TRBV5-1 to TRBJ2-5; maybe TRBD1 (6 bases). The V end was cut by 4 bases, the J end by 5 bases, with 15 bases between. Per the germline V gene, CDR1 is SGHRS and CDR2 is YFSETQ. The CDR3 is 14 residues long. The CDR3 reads CASSKDRTGETQYF. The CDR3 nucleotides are TGCGCCAGCAGCAAAGACAGGACCGGGGAGACCCAGTACTTC.

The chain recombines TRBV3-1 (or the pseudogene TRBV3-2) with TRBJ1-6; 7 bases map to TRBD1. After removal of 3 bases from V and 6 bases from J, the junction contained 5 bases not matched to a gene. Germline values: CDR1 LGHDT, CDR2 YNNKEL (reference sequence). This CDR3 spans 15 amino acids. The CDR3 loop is CASSHETGSNSPLHF. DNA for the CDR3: TGTGCCAGCAGCCATGAGACAGGGTCTAATTCACCCCTCCACTTT.

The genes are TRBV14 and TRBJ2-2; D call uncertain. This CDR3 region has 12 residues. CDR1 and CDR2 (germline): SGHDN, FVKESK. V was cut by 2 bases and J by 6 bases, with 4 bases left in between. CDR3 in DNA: TGTGCCAGCAGCCAATCAGCCGGGGAGCTGTTTTTT. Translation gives CASSQSAGELFF.

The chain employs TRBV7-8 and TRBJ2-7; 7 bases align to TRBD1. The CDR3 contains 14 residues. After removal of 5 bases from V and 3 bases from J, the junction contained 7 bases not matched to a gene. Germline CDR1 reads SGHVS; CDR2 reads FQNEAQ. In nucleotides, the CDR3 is TGTGCCAGCAGCATCACCGGGACAGACTACGAGCAGTACTTC. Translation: CASSITGTDYEQYF.

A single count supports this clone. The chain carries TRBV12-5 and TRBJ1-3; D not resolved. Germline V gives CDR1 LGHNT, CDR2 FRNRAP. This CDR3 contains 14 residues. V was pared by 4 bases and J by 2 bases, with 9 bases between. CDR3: CASGSGSAGNTIYF. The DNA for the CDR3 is TGTGCTAGTGGTTCGGGGTCAGCTGGAAACACCATATATTTT.

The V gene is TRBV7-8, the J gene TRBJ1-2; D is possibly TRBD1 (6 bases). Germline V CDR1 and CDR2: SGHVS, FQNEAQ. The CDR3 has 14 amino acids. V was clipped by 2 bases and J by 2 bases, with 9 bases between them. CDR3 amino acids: CASSLTDRNYGYTF. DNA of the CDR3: TGTGCCAGCAGCTTAACCGACAGGAACTATGGCTACACCTTC.

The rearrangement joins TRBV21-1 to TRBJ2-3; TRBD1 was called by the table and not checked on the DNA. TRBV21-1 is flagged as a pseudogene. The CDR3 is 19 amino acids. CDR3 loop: CASSKIAPSQGQRRHTQYF. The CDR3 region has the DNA TGTGCCAGCAGCAAAATTGCCCCGTCACAGGGCCAGAGAAGACATACGCAGTATTTT.

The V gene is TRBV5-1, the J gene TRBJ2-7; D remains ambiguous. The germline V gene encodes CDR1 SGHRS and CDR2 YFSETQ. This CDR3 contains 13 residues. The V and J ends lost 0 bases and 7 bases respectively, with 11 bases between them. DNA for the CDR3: TGCGCCAGCAGCTTGGCTCCTAGTTCTGAGCAGTACTTC. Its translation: CASSLAPSSEQYF.

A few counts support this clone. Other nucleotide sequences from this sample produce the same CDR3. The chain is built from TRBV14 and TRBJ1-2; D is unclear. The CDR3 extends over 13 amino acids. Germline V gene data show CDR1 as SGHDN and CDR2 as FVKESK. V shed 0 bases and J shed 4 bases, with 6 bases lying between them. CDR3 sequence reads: CASSQDLFYGYTF. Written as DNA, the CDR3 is TGTGCCAGCAGCCAAGATCTCTTCTATGGCTACACCTTC.

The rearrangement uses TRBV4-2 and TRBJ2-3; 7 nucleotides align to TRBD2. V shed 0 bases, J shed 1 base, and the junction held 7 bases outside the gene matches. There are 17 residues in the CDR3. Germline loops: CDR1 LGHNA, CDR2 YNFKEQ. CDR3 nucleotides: TGTGCCAGCAGCCAAGATCGGGGACTACCGGGCACAGATACGCAGTATTTT. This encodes CASSQDRGLPGTDTQYF.

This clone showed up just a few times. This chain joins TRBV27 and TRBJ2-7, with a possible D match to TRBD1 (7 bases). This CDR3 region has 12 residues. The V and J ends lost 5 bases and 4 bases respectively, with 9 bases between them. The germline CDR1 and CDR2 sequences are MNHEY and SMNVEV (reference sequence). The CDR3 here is CASSPGGYEQYF. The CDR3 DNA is TGTGCCAGCAGTCCAGGGGGGTACGAGCAGTACTTC.

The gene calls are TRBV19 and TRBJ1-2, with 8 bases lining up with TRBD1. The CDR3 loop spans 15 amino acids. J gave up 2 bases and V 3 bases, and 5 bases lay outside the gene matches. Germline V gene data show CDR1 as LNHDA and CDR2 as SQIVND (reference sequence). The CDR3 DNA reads TGTGCCAGTAGTATGACCCGACAGGGGAACTATGGCTACACCTTC. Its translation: CASSMTRQGNYGYTF.

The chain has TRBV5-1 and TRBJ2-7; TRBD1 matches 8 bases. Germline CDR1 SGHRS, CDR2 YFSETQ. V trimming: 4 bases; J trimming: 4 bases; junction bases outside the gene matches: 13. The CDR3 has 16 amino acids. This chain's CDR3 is CASSPRSGTGIYEQYF. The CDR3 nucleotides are TGCGCCAGCAGCCCCCGGTCCGGGACAGGTATATACGAGCAGTACTTC.

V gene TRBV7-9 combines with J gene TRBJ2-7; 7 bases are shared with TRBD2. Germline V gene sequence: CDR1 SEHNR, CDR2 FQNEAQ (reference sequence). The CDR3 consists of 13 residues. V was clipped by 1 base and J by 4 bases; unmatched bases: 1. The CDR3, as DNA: TGTGCCAGCAGCTTAGGACTAGCTTACGAGCAGTACTTC. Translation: CASSLGLAYEQYF.